The 24 T cell receptor beta chains presented below share a single source sample, sequenced in a study of T-cell memory formation after mild COVID-19. One entry per CDR3 protein, called by TCRdb with MiXCR from the 5' RACE reads. The data contain more than 110,000 distinct CDR3 sequences, 14% of them singletons. Sequencing was performed on PBMCs or a T cell subset sorted from them (not recorded which). Receptor source: an adult woman who had mild COVID-19 (a few samples of this study predate the infection). Cell type and time point are not known.

V usage is TRBV4-1 and J usage is TRBJ1-1; TRBD1 aligns across 10 bases. The J segment lost 6 bases and the V segment lost 4 bases, leaving 11 bases of the junction unmatched. This CDR3 spans 16 amino acids. Germline CDR1 is MGHRA and CDR2 is YSYEKL. The CDR3 spells CASSRDPGTGAPEAFF. CDR3 nucleotide sequence: TGCGCCAGCAGCCGCGACCCCGGGACAGGGGCCCCTGAAGCTTTCTTT.

This clonotype was seen repeatedly, ten times or more. The chain employs TRBV7-8 and TRBJ2-1; no clear D. The CDR3 is 11 amino acids. In germline, CDR1 is SGHVS, CDR2 FQNEAQ. V lost 1 base and J lost 7, with 2 bases in between. CDR3 bases: TGTGCCAGCAGCTTAGGAAATGAGCAGTTCTTC. It is translated as CASSLGNEQFF.

This clonotype was recorded a few times. V gene TRBV19 combines with J gene TRBJ2-3, with a possible D match to TRBD1 (5 bases). Between the trimmed V and J ends, which lost 3 bases and 0 bases, there was a span of 10 bases. In germline, CDR1 is LNHDA, CDR2 SQIVND (reference sequence). The CDR3 runs 15 residues. The CDR3: CASSIRAASTDTQYF. Written as DNA, the CDR3 is TGTGCCAGTAGTATCAGGGCTGCTAGCACAGATACGCAGTATTTT.

The genes are TRBV15 and TRBJ2-2; D is ambiguous. The CDR3 is made up of 16 amino acids. V lost 0 bases to trimming and J lost 2 bases, with 10 bases between them. The germline gives CDR1 LNHNV, CDR2 YYDKDF (reference sequence). CDR3 sequence (DNA): TGTGCCACCAGCAGAGAAATTGGATTCAACACCGGGGAGCTGTTTTTT. This encodes CATSREIGFNTGELFF.

The CDR3 sequence is CASSVASRVGEQFF. The CDR3 nucleotides are TGTGCCAGCAGCGTAGCTAGTCGGGTGGGTGAGCAGTTCTTC. The V gene is TRBV9, the J gene TRBJ2-1, with no clear D. This CDR3 spans 14 amino acids. The V end lost 0 bases, the J end lost 9 bases, and 13 bases lay between the germline ends. Germline CDR1 and CDR2: SGDLS and YYNGEE. Using reference TRBV9 and TRBJ2-1 for the parts outside the CDR3, the full variable domain is DSGVTQTPKHLITATGQRVTLRCSPRSGDLSVYWYQQSLDQGLQFLIQYYNGEERAKGNILERFSAQQFPDLHSELNLSSLELGDSALYFCASSVASRVGEQFFGPGTRLTVL.

This clonotype was counted ten times or more. V is TRBV6-2 or TRBV6-3 and J is TRBJ2-7; the match to TRBD2 covers 8 bases. Per germline, CDR1 MNHEY and CDR2 SVGEGT. The CDR3 extends over 17 amino acids. J lost 6 bases, V lost 8 bases, and 21 bases had no gene match. The CDR3 DNA follows: TGTGCCAGCGGTCACTTCCGACGGGAGGGCCTTGTGTTCGAGCAGTACTTC. Amino acids: CASGHFRREGLVFEQYF.

V gene TRBV20-1 combines with J gene TRBJ2-7; 13 positions agree with TRBD2. The CDR3 is 14 amino acids. With 3 bases clipped from V and 4 bases from J, the junction kept 3 bases outside the gene matches. Germline V gene data show CDR1 as DFQATT and CDR2 as SNEGSKA (reference sequence). DNA of the CDR3: TGCAGTGCTAGGGCGACTAGCGGGGGGTACGAGCAGTACGTC. This encodes CSARATSGGYEQYV.

The sample holds a few counts of this clonotype. The chain combines TRBV7-8 with TRBJ2-2, with D unclear. The CDR3 length is 14 residues. Germline-derived CDR1 and CDR2 are SGHVS and FQNEAQ. Trimming pared 4 bases from V and 9 bases from J, leaving 15 bases between. In DNA, the CDR3 is TGTGCCAGCAGCTCACCGGCAATACTCAGGGAGCTGTTTTTT. Its protein is CASSSPAILRELFF.

The chain has TRBV6-4 and TRBJ2-1; 12 positions agree with TRBD2. From germline, CDR1 is MRHNA and CDR2 SNTAGT. V shed 5 bases, J shed 10 bases, and the junction held 9 bases outside the gene matches. The CDR3 has 15 amino acids. CDR3 DNA: TGTGCCAGCAGTTTGACTAGCGGGGGTGCGGAGGAGCAGTTCTTC. Its protein product is CASSLTSGGAEEQFF.

The chain links TRBV4-1 to TRBJ2-7; 8 bases fit TRBD1. CDR1 MGHRA and CDR2 YSYEKL come from the germline V gene. CDR3 length equals 14 residues. V shed 1 base, J shed 4 bases, and the junction held 3 bases outside the gene matches. The CDR3 loop reads CASSQAQGEYEQYF. The CDR3 nucleotides read TGCGCCAGCAGCCAAGCACAGGGGGAGTACGAGCAGTACTTC.

This clonotype was found a few times. The rearrangement uses TRBV12-3 or TRBV12-4 and TRBJ2-6; no clear D. The length of the CDR3 is 14 residues. Deletions cut 4 bases from V and 0 bases from J, with 4 bases between. DNA for the CDR3: TGTGCCAGCAGTTCAGGCTCTGGGGCCAACGTCCTGACTTTC. Translated: CASSSGSGANVLTF.

This clonotype was seen more than once but under ten times. Here the CDR3 reads CASARSPYNEQFF. The CDR3 coding sequence is TGTGCCAGCGCGCGGTCTCCCTACAATGAGCAGTTCTTC. The V call is TRBV7-3, the J call TRBJ2-1; D unresolved. V lost 8 bases and J lost 2, with 10 bases in between. Germline V gives CDR1 SGHTA, CDR2 FQGTGA. The CDR3 runs 13 residues.

This clonotype was detected a few times. J is TRBJ1-1 and V is TRBV5-1, with D perhaps TRBD1 (5 bases). This CDR3 region has 14 residues. CDR1 is SGHRS, CDR2 YFSETQ, per germline. The ends were cut back, 0 bases at V and 3 bases at J, with 9 bases in the middle. CDR3 protein: CASSLALGDTEAFF. As DNA, the CDR3 is TGCGCCAGCAGCTTGGCCTTAGGGGACACTGAAGCTTTCTTT.

This clonotype has just a few counts. V and J are TRBV7-8 and TRBJ2-1; D may be TRBD2 (5 bases). CDR1 and CDR2 (germline): SGHVS, FQNEAQ. This CDR3 has 13 residues. The V end was cut by 2 bases, the J end by 10 bases, with 12 bases between. DNA of the CDR3: TGTGCCAGCAGCTTAATGAATACGGGAGAGCAGTTCTTC. Its translation: CASSLMNTGEQFF.

This rearrangement joins TRBV7-2 to TRBJ1-4; 8 bases match TRBD1. CDR1 is SGHTA, CDR2 FQGNSA, per germline. Trimming removed 1 base from V and 3 bases from J; junction bases left unmatched: 4. The CDR3 is 16 amino acids. CDR3 DNA: TGTGCCAGCAGCTTAGGCAGGGGGCTGGCTAATGAAAAACTGTTTTTT. It translates to CASSLGRGLANEKLFF.

This clonotype was seen a few times. The rearrangement joins TRBV5-4 to TRBJ2-3; D gene ambiguous. V shed 2 bases and J shed 0 bases, with 13 bases lying between them. This CDR3 region has 16 residues. Germline V lookup: CDR1 SGHNT, CDR2 YYREEE (reference sequence). CDR3 sequence: CASSFRSITSTDTQYF. The CDR3 nucleotides read TGTGCCAGCAGCTTTCGATCTATTACTAGCACAGATACGCAGTATTTT. Combining the CDR3 with reference TRBV5-4 and TRBJ2-3 gives the whole variable domain ETGVTQSPTHLIKTRGQQVTLRCSSQSGHNTVSWYQQALGQGPQFIFQYYREEENGRGNFPPRFSGLQFPNYSSELNVNALELDDSALYLCASSFRSITSTDTQYFGPGTRLTVL.

This clonotype was found a few times. This rearrangement joins TRBV7-9 to TRBJ2-3, with 7 bases matching TRBD1. V gave up 5 bases and J gave up 1 base; unmatched junction bases: 3. The CDR3 is 14 residues long. CDR1 and CDR2 from the germline V gene are SEHNR and FQNEAQ (reference sequence). CDR3 region: CASSVTGGTDTQYF. CDR3 nucleotides: TGTGCCAGCAGCGTTACAGGGGGCACAGATACGCAGTATTTT.

This clonotype was counted at least ten times. The chain is built from TRBV7-9 and TRBJ2-1; TRBD2 aligns across 7 bases. V shed 2 bases and J 8 bases; nucleotides not matched to a gene: 12. Germline V gene sequence: CDR1 SEHNR, CDR2 FQNEAQ (reference sequence). The length of the CDR3 is 16 residues. The CDR3 DNA is TGTGCCAGCAGCTTACATCGCGGGAGATTATCGGATGAGCAGTTCTTC. Translation gives CASSLHRGRLSDEQFF.

There are a few counts of this clonotype. The CDR3 region is CATKDIDDSVYTF. The CDR3 DNA reads TGTGCCACCAAGGACATAGACGATAGTGTCTACACCTTC. The chain couples TRBV24-1 to TRBJ1-2; D is possibly TRBD1 (5 bases). Germline V gives CDR1 KGHDR, CDR2 SFDVKD. The V end lost 8 bases, the J end lost 10 bases, and 19 bases lay between the germline ends. The CDR3 consists of 13 residues.

This chain connects TRBV18 to TRBJ1-1; tentative D call: TRBD1 (5 bases). The CDR3 is made up of 16 amino acids. Trimming left V 4 bases short and J 7 bases short, with 22 bases between. Germline V CDR1 and CDR2: KGHSH, LQKENI. CDR3 sequence reads: CASSQMEGSGFSEAFF. Here the CDR3 DNA reads TGTGCCAGCTCACAAATGGAGGGGTCCGGGTTTAGTGAAGCTTTCTTT.

This clonotype was counted at least ten times. This rearrangement joins TRBV3-1 to TRBJ2-7, with no clear D. The CDR3 runs to 13 residues. CDR1 and CDR2 (germline): LGHDT, YNNKEL (reference sequence). V dropped 0 bases and J dropped 2 bases, with 5 bases sitting between them. CDR3 DNA: TGTGCCAGCAGCCAAGACAGAGCCTACGAGCAGTACTTC. Protein product: CASSQDRAYEQYF.

The chain couples TRBV12-3 or TRBV12-4 to TRBJ2-7; 9 positions match TRBD2. Trimming took 1 base from V and 2 from J; bases not matched to a gene: 3. The CDR3 contains 15 residues. The CDR3, as DNA: TGTGCCAGCAGTTTAGTGCTAGCGGGAACCTACGAGCAGTACTTC. Protein: CASSLVLAGTYEQYF.

The CDR3 sequence: CAWRAEDEQYF. CDR3 nucleotides: TGTGCCTGGAGGGCAGAGGACGAGCAGTACTTC. The chain employs TRBV30 and TRBJ2-7; D remains unclear. V lost 3 bases and J lost 5, with 8 bases in between. Germline CDR1 and CDR2: GTSNPN and SVGIG (reference sequence). There are 11 residues in the CDR3.

This clonotype was picked up a small number of times. The chain uses TRBV11-2 and TRBJ2-7; unclear D gene. Germline CDR1 SGHAT, CDR2 FQNNGV. The CDR3 consists of 14 residues. V lost 5 bases and J 3 bases, leaving 14 bases between the germline ends. CDR3 bases: TGTGCCAGCAGCCCCTCCGACTGGGTCTACGAGCAGTACTTC. Translating gives CASSPSDWVYEQYF.